Sequencing of this TCR beta chain was carried out in a study of T cell responses to AZD1222 COVID-19 vaccine. Method: immunoSEQ multiplex PCR; TCRdb's copy keeps in-frame clones and lacks some. The sample has under 100,000 clones; 80% to 90% are singletons. This clone was seen just once. Germline loops: CDR1 LNHNV, CDR2 YYDKDF (reference sequence). With V trimmed by 0 bases and J by 6 bases, 17 bases remained unmatched. The CDR3 covers 18 residues. The rearrangement uses TRBV15 and TRBJ2-7, with 7 nucleotides matching TRBD2. The sample consisted of peripheral blood, taken on day 0 of AZD1222 vaccination. The receptor was derived from an adult in good health. The CDR3 region is CATSRDQRLQAGVREQYF. The CDR3, as DNA: TGTGCCACCAGCAGAGATCAGAGGTTGCAGGCGGGAGTGCGCGAGCAGTACTTC.